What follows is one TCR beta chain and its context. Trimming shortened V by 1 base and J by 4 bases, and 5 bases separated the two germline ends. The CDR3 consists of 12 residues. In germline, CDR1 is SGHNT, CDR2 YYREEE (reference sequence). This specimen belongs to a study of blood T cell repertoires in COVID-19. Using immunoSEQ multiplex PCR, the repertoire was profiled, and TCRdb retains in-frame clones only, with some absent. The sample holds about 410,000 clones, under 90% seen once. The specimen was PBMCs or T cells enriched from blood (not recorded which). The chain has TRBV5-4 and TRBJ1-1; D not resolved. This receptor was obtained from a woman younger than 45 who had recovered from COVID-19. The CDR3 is CASSLRSTEAFF. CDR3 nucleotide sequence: TGTGCCAGCAGCTTGAGGAGCACTGAAGCTTTCTTT.